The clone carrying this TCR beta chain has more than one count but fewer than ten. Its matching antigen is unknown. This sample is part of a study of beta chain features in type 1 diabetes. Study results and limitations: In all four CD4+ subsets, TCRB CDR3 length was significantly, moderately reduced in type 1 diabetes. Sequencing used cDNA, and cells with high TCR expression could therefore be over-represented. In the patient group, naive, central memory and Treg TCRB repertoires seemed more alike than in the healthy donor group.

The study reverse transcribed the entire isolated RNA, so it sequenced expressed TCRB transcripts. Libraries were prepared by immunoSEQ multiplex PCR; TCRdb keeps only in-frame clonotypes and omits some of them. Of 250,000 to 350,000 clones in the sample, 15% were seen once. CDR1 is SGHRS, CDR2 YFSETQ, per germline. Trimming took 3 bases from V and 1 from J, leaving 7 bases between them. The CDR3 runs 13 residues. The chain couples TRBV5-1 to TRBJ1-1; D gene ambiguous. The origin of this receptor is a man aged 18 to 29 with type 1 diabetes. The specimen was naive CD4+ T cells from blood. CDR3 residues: CASSSVWNTEAFF. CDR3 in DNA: TGCGCCAGCAGCTCGGTCTGGAACACTGAAGCTTTCTTT.